This entry lists 8 T cell receptor beta chains sequenced from one sample in a study of CD8+ T cells in alopecia areata (dated by TCRdb to the late 2010s). The time point label, as the study defines it: around 4 weeks on oral tofacitinib. The intended sense of this specimen's treatment or condition label: oral pan-JAK inhibitor, 5-10 mg twice daily. The library was produced with the immunoSEQ multiplex PCR assay. RNA was extracted from all samples and reverse transcribed into cDNA, which served as template for TCR sequencing. TCRdb took over this immuneACCESS table, retaining in-frame rearrangements with V and J assigned. Such tables are incomplete; in checked studies, under half of the missing clones stem from an unresolved V gene, and the remainder is unexplained. Recorded for this sample are some 150,000 clones; about 56% of them occurred a single time. Clones ranked in the top ten supply about a sixth of the sample.

The starting material was CD8+ T cells sorted from blood, obtained at week 4, from a patient treated with tofacitinib. Every receptor here comes from a human donor with alopecia areata.

J is TRBJ1-5 and V is TRBV4-1; the match to TRBD1 covers 10 bases. This CDR3 has 14 residues. CDR1 is MGHRA, CDR2 YSYEKL, per germline. After removal of 4 bases from V and 4 bases from J, the junction contained 1 base not matched to a gene. The DNA for the CDR3 is TGCGCCAGCAGCCTGGGACAGGGGAATCAGCCCCAGCATTTT. This encodes CASSLGQGNQPQHF.

V usage is TRBV27 and J usage is TRBJ2-5; D may be TRBD1 or TRBD2 (6 bases each). V was trimmed by 11 bases and J by 1 base, leaving 20 bases between them. This CDR3 region has 15 residues. Germline-derived CDR1 and CDR2 are MNHEY and SMNVEV (reference sequence). CDR3 nucleotide sequence: TGTGCCTGTGGGGGGCAGCCCAATATCCAAGAGACCCAGTACTTC. This gives the protein CACGGQPNIQETQYF.

This chain connects TRBV9 to TRBJ2-7; TRBD1 agrees at 7 bases. Germline V gene sequence: CDR1 SGDLS, CDR2 YYNGEE. V shed 3 bases and J 3 bases; nucleotides not matched to a gene: 3. CDR3 length: 13 residues. The CDR3 protein is CASSAGTVYEQYF. In DNA, the CDR3 is TGTGCCAGCAGCGCCGGGACAGTCTACGAGCAGTACTTC. The whole variable domain, filled in from reference TRBV9 and TRBJ2-7, reads DSGVTQTPKHLITATGQRVTLRCSPRSGDLSVYWYQQSLDQGLQFLIQYYNGEERAKGNILERFSAQQFPDLHSELNLSSLELGDSALYFCASSAGTVYEQYFGPGTRLTVT.

This rearrangement joins TRBV29-1 to TRBJ2-6; D is unresolved. The CDR3 contains 16 residues. Per the germline V gene, CDR1 is SQVTM and CDR2 is ANQGSEA. V was shortened by 5 bases and J by 0 bases, with 14 bases between the two germline ends. CDR3 in amino acids: CSVWAKGNSGANVLTF. CDR3 in DNA: TGCAGCGTTTGGGCCAAGGGCAACTCTGGGGCCAACGTCCTGACTTTC.

The genes are TRBV12-5 and TRBJ2-5; 7 bases agree with TRBD1. V lost 5 bases to trimming and J lost 5 bases; unmatched junction nucleotides: 14. This CDR3 spans 16 amino acids. Germline V gives CDR1 LGHNT, CDR2 FRNRAP. CDR3 nucleotide sequence: TGTGCTAGTGGTCCAGCAGGCGAAGGGGGCGTTGAGACCCAGTACTTC. It encodes CASGPAGEGGVETQYF. The whole variable domain, remainder taken from reference TRBV12-5 and TRBJ2-5, is DARVTQTPRHKVTEMGQEVTMRCQPILGHNTVFWYRQTMMQGLELLAYFRNRAPLDDSGMPKDRFSAEMPDATLATLKIQPSEPRDSAVYFCASGPAGEGGVETQYFGPGTRLLVL.

CDR3 amino acids: CATSPDRGLNQPQHF. The CDR3 DNA follows: TGTGCCACCAGTCCCGACAGGGGGTTAAATCAGCCCCAGCATTTT. The rearrangement uses TRBV15 and TRBJ1-5; TRBD1 aligns across 9 bases. V gave up 6 bases and J gave up 4 bases; unmatched junction bases: 7. This CDR3 has 15 amino acids. Germline-derived CDR1 and CDR2 are LNHNV and YYDKDF (reference sequence).

The chain uses TRBV6-5 and TRBJ2-2; D gene ambiguous. CDR1 MNHEY and CDR2 SVGAGI come from the germline V gene. Deletions cut 0 bases from V and 9 bases from J, with 11 bases between. The CDR3 has 14 amino acids. The CDR3, as DNA: TGTGCCAGCAGTTACTCAGAGGAAACCTGGGAGCTGTTTTTT. It specifies CASSYSEETWELFF.

This clone has a handful of counts. This chain joins TRBV9 and TRBJ2-2, with D possibly matching TRBD2 (5 bases). Trimming left V 1 base short and J 0 bases short, with 7 bases between. Germline V gene data show CDR1 as SGDLS and CDR2 as YYNGEE. There are 15 residues in the CDR3. CDR3 in DNA: TGTGCCAGCAGCGTATCGGGGTCGAACACCGGGGAGCTGTTTTTT. This encodes CASSVSGSNTGELFF.